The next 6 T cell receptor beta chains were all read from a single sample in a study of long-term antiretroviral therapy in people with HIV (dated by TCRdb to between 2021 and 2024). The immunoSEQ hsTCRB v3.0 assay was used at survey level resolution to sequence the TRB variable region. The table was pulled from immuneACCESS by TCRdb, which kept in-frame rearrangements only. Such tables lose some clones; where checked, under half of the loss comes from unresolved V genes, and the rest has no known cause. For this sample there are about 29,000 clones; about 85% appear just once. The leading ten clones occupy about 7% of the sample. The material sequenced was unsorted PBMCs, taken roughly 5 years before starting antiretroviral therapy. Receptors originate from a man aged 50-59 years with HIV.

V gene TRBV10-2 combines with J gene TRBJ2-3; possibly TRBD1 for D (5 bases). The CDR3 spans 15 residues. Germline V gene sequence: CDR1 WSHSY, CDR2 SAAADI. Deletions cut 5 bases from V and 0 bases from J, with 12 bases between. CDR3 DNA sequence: TGCGCCAGCAGTTGGACACAGTCTAGCACAGATACGCAGTATTTT. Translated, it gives CASSWTQSSTDTQYF.

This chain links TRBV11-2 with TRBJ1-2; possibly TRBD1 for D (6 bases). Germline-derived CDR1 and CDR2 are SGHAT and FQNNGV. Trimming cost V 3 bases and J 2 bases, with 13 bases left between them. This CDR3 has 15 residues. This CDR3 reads CASSLNTGSNYGYTF. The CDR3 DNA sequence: TGTGCCAGCAGCTTGAATACAGGGTCAAACTATGGCTACACCTTC.

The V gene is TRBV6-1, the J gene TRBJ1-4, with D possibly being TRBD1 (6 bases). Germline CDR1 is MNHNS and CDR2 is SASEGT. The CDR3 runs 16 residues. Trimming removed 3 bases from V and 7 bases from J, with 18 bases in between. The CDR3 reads CASSDRRGGGGEKLFF. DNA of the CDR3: TGTGCCAGCAGTGACCGTCGGGGGGGCGGGGGTGAAAAACTGTTTTTT.

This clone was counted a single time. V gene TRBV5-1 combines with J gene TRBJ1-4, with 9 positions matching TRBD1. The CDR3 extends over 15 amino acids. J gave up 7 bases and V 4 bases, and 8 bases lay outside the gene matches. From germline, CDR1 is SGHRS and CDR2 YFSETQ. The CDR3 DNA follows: TGCGCCAGCAGCGGCTCGGGACAGGGACGTGAAAAACTGTTTTTT. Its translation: CASSGSGQGREKLFF.

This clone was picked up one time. This chain's CDR3 is CASSLRLAGGYNEQFF. For the CDR3, the DNA is TGTGCCAGCAGCTTGAGACTAGCGGGGGGCTATAATGAGCAGTTCTTC. This sequence joins TRBV5-4 and TRBJ2-1; 13 nucleotides align to TRBD2. There are 16 residues in the CDR3. V was pared by 1 base and J by 7 bases, with 5 bases of the junction left unmatched. Germline CDR1 and CDR2: SGHNT and YYREEE (reference sequence).

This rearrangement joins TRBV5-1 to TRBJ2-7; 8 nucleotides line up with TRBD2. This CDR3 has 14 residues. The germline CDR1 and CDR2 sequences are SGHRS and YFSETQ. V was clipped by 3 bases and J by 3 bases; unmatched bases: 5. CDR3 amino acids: CASSSASGSYEQYF. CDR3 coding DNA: TGCGCCAGCAGCTCGGCCAGCGGGAGCTACGAGCAGTACTTC. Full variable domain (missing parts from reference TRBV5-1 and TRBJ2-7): KAGVTQTPRYLIKTRGQQVTLSCSPISGHRSVSWYQQTPGQGLQFLFEYFSETQRNKGNFPGRFSGRQFSNSRSEMNVSTLELGDSALYLCASSSASGSYEQYFGPGTRLTVT.